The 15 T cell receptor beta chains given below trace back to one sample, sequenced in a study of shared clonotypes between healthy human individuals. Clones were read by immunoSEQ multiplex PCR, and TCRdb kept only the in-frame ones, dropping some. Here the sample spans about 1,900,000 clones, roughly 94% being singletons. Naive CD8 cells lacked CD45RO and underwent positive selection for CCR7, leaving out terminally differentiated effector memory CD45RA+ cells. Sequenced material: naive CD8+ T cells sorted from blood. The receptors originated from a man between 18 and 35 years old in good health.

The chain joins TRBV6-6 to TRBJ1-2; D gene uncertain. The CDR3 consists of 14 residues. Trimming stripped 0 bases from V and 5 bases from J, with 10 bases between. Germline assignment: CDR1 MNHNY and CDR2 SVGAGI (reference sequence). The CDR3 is CASSYSFADYGYTF. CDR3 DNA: TGTGCCAGCAGTTACTCGTTCGCGGATTATGGCTACACCTTC.

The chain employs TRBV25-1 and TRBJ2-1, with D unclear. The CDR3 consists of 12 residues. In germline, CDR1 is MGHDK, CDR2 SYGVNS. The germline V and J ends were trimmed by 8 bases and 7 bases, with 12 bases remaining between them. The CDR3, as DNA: TGTGCCAGCTCGTGGGTGGGGAATGAGCAGTTCTTC. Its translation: CASSWVGNEQFF.

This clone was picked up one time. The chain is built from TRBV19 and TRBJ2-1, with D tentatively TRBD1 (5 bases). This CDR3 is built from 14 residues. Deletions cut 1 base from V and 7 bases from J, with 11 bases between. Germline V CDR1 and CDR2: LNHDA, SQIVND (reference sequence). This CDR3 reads CASSIGATANEQFF. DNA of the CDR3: TGTGCCAGTAGTATAGGGGCGACAGCAAATGAGCAGTTCTTC.

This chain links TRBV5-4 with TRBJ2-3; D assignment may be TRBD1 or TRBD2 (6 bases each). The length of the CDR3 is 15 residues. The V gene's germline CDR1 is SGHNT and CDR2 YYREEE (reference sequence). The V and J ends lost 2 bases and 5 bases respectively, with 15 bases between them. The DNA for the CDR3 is TGTGCCAGCAGCTTCGGGGGCGGGCTGGTAGATACGCAGTATTTT. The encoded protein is CASSFGGGLVDTQYF.

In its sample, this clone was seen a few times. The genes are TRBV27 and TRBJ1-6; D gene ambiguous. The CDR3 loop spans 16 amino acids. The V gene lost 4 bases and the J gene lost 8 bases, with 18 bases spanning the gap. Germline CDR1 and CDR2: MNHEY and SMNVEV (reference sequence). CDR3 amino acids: CASSSLTVANHSPLHF. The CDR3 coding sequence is TGTGCCAGCAGTTCCCTGACGGTCGCAAATCATTCACCCCTCCACTTT.

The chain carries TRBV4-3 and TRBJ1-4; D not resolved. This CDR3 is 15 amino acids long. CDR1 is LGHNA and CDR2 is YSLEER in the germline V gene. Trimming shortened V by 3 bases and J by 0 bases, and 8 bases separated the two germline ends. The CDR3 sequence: CASSQIHATNEKLFF. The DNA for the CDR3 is TGCGCCAGCAGCCAGATACACGCAACTAATGAAAAACTGTTTTTT.

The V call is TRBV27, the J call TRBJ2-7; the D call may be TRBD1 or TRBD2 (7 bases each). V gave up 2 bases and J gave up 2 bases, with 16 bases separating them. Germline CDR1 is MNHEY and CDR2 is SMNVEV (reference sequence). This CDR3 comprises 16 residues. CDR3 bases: TGTGCCAGCAGTTTAAGCGCAGGGGGGGCTCCCTACGAGCAGTACTTC. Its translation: CASSLSAGGAPYEQYF.

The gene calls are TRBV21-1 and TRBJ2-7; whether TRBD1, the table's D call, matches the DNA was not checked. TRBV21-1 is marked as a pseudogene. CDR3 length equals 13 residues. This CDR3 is CASSKARANEQYF. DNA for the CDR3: TGTGCCAGCAGCAAGGCCAGGGCCAATGAGCAGTACTTC.

The CDR3 DNA sequence: TGCAGCGTTGAAGACAGATTAAATAACTATGGCTACACCTTC. Translating gives CSVEDRLNNYGYTF. The chain employs TRBV29-1 and TRBJ1-2; D not resolved. The CDR3 has 14 residues. Germline loops: CDR1 SQVTM, CDR2 ANQGSEA. V lost 0 bases and J 1 base, leaving 9 bases between the germline ends.

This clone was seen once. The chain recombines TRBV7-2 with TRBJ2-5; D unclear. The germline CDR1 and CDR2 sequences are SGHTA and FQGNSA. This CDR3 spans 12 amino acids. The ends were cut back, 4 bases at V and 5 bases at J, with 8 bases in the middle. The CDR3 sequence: CASSSLGETQYF. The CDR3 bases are TGTGCCAGCAGCTCCCTCGGGGAGACCCAGTACTTC.

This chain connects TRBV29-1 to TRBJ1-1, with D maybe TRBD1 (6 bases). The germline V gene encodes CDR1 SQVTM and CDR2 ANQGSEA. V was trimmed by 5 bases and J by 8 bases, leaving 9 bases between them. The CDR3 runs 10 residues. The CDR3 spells CSVSDREAFF. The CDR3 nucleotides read TGCAGCGTTTCAGACAGGGAAGCTTTCTTT.

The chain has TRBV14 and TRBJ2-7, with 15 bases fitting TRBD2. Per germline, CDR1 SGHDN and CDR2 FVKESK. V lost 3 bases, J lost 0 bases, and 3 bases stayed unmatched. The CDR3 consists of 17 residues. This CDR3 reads CASSHGLAGGNSYEQYF. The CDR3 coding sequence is TGTGCCAGCAGCCATGGACTAGCGGGGGGGAACTCCTACGAGCAGTACTTC.

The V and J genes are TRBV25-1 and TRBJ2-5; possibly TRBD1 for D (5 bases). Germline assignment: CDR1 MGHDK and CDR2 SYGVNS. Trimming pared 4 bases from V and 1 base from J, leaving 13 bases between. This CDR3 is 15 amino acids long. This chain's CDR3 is CASSARTGSQETQYF. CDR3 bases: TGTGCCAGCAGTGCCCGAACAGGCTCCCAAGAGACCCAGTACTTC.

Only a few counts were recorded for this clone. The CDR3 protein is CASSFSRNTIYF. The CDR3, as DNA: TGTGCCAGCAGCTTCTCCAGGAACACCATATATTTT. This sequence joins TRBV11-2 and TRBJ1-3, with D unresolved. Germline V gene sequence: CDR1 SGHAT, CDR2 FQNNGV. V lost 3 bases to trimming and J lost 7 bases, with 7 bases between them. There are 12 residues in the CDR3.

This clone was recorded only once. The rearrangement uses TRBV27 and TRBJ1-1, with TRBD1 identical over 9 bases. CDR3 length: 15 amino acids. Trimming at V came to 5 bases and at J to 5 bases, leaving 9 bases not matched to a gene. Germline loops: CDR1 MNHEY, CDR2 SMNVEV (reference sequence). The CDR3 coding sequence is TGTGCCAGCAGTACGCTACAGGGGGCGCTTACTGAAGCTTTCTTT. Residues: CASSTLQGALTEAFF.